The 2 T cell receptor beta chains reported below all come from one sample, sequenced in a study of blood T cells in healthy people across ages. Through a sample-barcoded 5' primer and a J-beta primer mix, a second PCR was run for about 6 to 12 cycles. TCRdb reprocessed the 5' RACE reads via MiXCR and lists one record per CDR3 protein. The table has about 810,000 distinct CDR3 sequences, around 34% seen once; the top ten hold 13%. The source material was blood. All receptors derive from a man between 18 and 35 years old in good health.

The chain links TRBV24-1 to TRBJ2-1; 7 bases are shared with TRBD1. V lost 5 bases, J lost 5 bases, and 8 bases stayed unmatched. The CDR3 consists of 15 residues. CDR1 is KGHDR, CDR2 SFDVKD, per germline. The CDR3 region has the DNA TGTGCCACCAGTGCCCCGTCGACAGGGAACAATGAGCAGTTCTTC. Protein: CATSAPSTGNNEQFF.

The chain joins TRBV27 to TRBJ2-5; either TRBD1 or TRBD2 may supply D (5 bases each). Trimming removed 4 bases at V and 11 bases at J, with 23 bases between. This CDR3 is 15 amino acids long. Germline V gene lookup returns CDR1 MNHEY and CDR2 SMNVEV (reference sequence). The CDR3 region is CASSSFRDGSYKQYF. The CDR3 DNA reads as TGTGCCAGCAGTTCTTTCCGGGACGGTAGTTACAAGCAGTACTTC.